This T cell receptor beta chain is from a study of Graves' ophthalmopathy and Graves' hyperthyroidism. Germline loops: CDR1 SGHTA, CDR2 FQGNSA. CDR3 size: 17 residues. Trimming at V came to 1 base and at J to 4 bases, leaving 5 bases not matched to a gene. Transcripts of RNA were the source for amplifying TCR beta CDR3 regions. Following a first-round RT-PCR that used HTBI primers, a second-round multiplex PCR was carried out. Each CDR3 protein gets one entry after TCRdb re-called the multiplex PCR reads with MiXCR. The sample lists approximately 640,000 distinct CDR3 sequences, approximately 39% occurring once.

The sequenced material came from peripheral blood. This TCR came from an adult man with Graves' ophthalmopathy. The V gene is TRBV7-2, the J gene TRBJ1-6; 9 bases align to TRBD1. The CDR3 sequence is CASSLEGTGQYNSPLHF. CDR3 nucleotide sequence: TGTGCCAGCAGCTTAGAAGGGACAGGGCAGTATAATTCACCCCTCCACTTT.